Presented here are 9 T cell receptor beta chains from one specimen sequenced in a study of CD8 T cells in ankylosing spondylitis. Using its own MiXCR run on the 5' RACE reads, TCRdb lists one record per CDR3 protein. The data show 290,000 or so distinct CDR3 sequences, around 20% seen once. Sample: blood, either unsorted or a sorted T cell fraction (not recorded which). These receptors were obtained from a female donor with ankylosing spondylitis or in good health (not recorded which).

Only a few counts were recorded for this clonotype. The chain links TRBV18 to TRBJ2-5; 9 bases align to TRBD1. Trimming cost V 4 bases and J 5 bases; bases outside gene matches: 5. The CDR3 sequence is 14 residues long. The germline V gene encodes CDR1 KGHSH and CDR2 LQKENI. The CDR3 here is CASSRGQGPETQYF. The DNA of the CDR3 is TGTGCCAGCTCACGGGGACAGGGTCCGGAGACCCAGTACTTC.

V and J are TRBV7-6 and TRBJ1-4; D is ambiguous. Germline CDR1 is SGHVS and CDR2 is FNYEAQ. CDR3 length: 14 residues. The V gene lost 7 bases and the J gene lost 2 bases, with 11 bases spanning the gap. The CDR3 here is CASTAGNTNEKLFF. The CDR3, as DNA: TGTGCCAGCACCGCCGGCAACACTAATGAAAAACTGTTTTTT.

This clonotype was seen only a few times. V is TRBV12-3 or TRBV12-4 and J is TRBJ2-2, with D possibly being TRBD2 (5 bases). V lost 1 base and J lost 5, with 14 bases in between. The CDR3 is 16 residues long. CDR3 region: CASSLGGPGGTGELFF. For the CDR3, the DNA is TGTGCCAGCAGTTTAGGTGGCCCCGGAGGAACCGGGGAGCTGTTTTTT.

The chain is built from TRBV7-2 and TRBJ2-4; 7 bases line up with TRBD2. Looked up from germline, CDR1 is SGHTA and CDR2 is FQGNSA. The V gene end was trimmed by 8 bases and the J gene end by 2 bases; junction bases not matched to a gene: 6. The CDR3 spans 14 residues. CDR3 sequence: CASHPGGTKNIQYF. Written as DNA, the CDR3 is TGTGCCAGCCACCCGGGGGGAACCAAAAACATTCAGTACTTC.

This clonotype was seen a handful of times. The chain recombines TRBV6-5 with TRBJ2-3; D is undetermined. Germline-derived CDR1 and CDR2 are MNHEY and SVGAGI. The CDR3 is 15 residues long. V was trimmed by 0 bases and J by 6 bases, leaving 13 bases between them. CDR3 coding DNA: TGTGCCAGCAGTTACTCGGAGTTTGGGGATGATACGCAGTATTTT. It specifies CASSYSEFGDDTQYF.

The chain joins TRBV20-1 to TRBJ2-7; 10 bases map to TRBD2. Trimming took 0 bases from V and 0 from J; bases not matched to a gene: 14. The CDR3 is 19 amino acids. Looked up from germline, CDR1 is DFQATT and CDR2 is SNEGSKA (reference sequence). CDR3 protein: CSARDVPLAGALTSYEQYF. In DNA form, the CDR3 reads TGCAGTGCTAGAGATGTCCCGCTAGCGGGAGCTCTAACCTCCTACGAGCAGTACTTC.

DNA of the CDR3: TGTGCCTGGAGTGGGGCCAGAACCACTGAAGCTTTCTTT. Residues: CAWSGARTTEAFF. The chain joins TRBV30 to TRBJ1-1; D gene uncertain. Germline CDR1 and CDR2: GTSNPN and SVGIG (reference sequence). V lost 1 base to trimming and J lost 4 bases, with 10 bases between them. The CDR3 sequence is 13 residues long. Complete variable domain (other parts from reference TRBV30 and TRBJ1-1): SQTIHQWPATLVQPVGSPLSLECTVEGTSNPNLYWYRQAAGRGLQLLFYSVGIGQISSEVPQNLSASRPQDRQFILSSKKLLLSDSGFYLCAWSGARTTEAFFGQGTRLTVV.

This clonotype has more than one count but fewer than ten. This sequence joins TRBV5-1 and TRBJ2-1, with D possibly TRBD2 on 6 matching bases. The CDR3 has 15 amino acids. CDR1 and CDR2 from the germline V gene are SGHRS and YFSETQ. Between the trimmed V and J ends, which lost 0 bases and 8 bases, there was a span of 15 bases. The chain's CDR3 is CASSLERAGSHEQFF. CDR3 sequence (DNA): TGCGCCAGCAGCTTGGAGCGGGCTGGAAGCCATGAGCAGTTCTTC.

This clonotype was observed many times. The V gene is TRBV20-1, the J gene TRBJ2-1; no definite D call. Germline-derived CDR1 and CDR2 are DFQATT and SNEGSKA (reference sequence). The CDR3 extends over 14 amino acids. Trimming took 5 bases from V and 7 from J, leaving 18 bases between them. This chain's CDR3 is CSAGPGSLVNEQFF. As DNA, the CDR3 is TGCAGTGCTGGGCCTGGCAGTCTAGTAAATGAGCAGTTCTTC.